A single sample is the source of the 5 T cell receptor beta chains below, sequenced in a study of T cell responses to AZD1222 COVID-19 vaccine. The data were produced by immunoSEQ multiplex PCR, yet TCRdb's version contains in-frame clones alone and is incomplete. The data show around 140,000 clones, roughly nine tenths seen once. Source: peripheral blood, taken 28 days after the second AZD1222 dose. The receptors come from an adult who received the AZD1222 COVID-19 vaccine.

This clone was recorded only once. V gene TRBV6-2 or TRBV6-3 combines with J gene TRBJ1-1, with D possibly TRBD1 on 6 matching bases. The CDR3 has 18 residues. V gave up 6 bases and J gave up 6 bases, with 29 bases separating them. The germline gives CDR1 MNHEY, CDR2 SVGEGT. The CDR3 here is CASSLFSRGGEEGAEAFF. DNA for the CDR3: TGTGCCAGCAGCCTATTCTCTCGAGGGGGGGAGGAAGGAGCTGAAGCTTTCTTT.

This clone was recorded only once. The chain carries TRBV3-1 (or the pseudogene TRBV3-2) and TRBJ2-1, with D unresolved. Trimming stripped 2 bases from V and 15 bases from J, with 11 bases between. Germline values: CDR1 LGHDT, CDR2 YNNKEL (reference sequence). This CDR3 comprises 11 residues. The CDR3 spells CASSQRSRRFF. CDR3 coding DNA: TGTGCCAGCAGCCAAAGGTCGAGGCGGTTCTTC.

The gene calls are TRBV6-5 and TRBJ2-7; tentatively, D is TRBD1 or TRBD2 (6 bases each). The V gene's germline CDR1 is MNHEY and CDR2 SVGAGI. V lost 6 bases and J lost 3, with 15 bases in between. The CDR3 runs to 14 residues. CDR3 protein: CASSSHRDFYEQYF. The CDR3 DNA reads as TGTGCCAGCAGCTCACACAGGGACTTCTACGAGCAGTACTTC.

V usage is TRBV7-3 and J usage is TRBJ1-1, with D maybe TRBD1 (6 bases). V lost 3 bases, J lost 6 bases, and 14 bases lay in between. From germline, CDR1 is SGHTA and CDR2 FQGTGA. The CDR3 length is 14 residues. The CDR3 spells CASSFGQPASEAFF. The CDR3 nucleotides are TGTGCCAGCAGCTTTGGACAGCCCGCTTCTGAAGCTTTCTTT.

V is TRBV18 and J is TRBJ2-2; no clear D. CDR3 length: 12 amino acids. CDR1 is KGHSH, CDR2 LQKENI, per germline. V lost 3 bases to trimming and J lost 4 bases, with 3 bases between them. The CDR3 loop is CASSPFTGELFF. In nucleotides, the CDR3 is TGTGCCAGCTCACCTTTCACCGGGGAGCTGTTTTTT.